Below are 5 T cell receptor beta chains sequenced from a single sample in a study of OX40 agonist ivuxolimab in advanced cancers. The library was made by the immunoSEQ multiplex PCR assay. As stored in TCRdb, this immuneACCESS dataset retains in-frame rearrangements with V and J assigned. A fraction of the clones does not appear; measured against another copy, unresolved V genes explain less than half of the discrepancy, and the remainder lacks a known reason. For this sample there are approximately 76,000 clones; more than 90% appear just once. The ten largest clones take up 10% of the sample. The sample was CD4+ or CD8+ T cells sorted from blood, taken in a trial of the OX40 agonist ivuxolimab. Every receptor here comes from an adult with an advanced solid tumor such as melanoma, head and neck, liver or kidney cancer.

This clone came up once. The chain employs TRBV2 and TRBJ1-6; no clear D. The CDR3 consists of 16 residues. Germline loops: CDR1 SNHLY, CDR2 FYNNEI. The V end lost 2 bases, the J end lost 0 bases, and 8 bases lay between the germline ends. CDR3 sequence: CASSEQPISYNSPLHF. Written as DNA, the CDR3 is TGTGCCAGCAGTGAACAGCCGATCTCCTATAATTCACCCCTCCACTTT. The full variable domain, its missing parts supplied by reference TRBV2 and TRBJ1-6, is EPEVTQTPSHQVTQMGQEVILRCVPISNHLYFYWYRQILGQKVEFLVSFYNNEISEKSEIFDDQFSVERPDGSNFTLKIRSTKLEDSAMYFCASSEQPISYNSPLHFGNGTRLTVT.

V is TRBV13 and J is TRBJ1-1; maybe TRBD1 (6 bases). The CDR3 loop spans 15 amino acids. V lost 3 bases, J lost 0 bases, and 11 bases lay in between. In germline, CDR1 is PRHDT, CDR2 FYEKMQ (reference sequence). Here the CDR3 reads CASSFKGGMNTEAFF. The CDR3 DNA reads TGTGCCAGCAGCTTTAAAGGGGGAATGAACACTGAAGCTTTCTTT.

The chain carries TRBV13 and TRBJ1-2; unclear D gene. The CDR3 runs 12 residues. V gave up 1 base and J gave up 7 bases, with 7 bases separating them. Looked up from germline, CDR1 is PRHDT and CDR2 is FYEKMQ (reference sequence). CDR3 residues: CASSLVTGGYTF. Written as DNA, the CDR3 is TGTGCCAGCAGCTTAGTGACCGGTGGCTACACCTTC.

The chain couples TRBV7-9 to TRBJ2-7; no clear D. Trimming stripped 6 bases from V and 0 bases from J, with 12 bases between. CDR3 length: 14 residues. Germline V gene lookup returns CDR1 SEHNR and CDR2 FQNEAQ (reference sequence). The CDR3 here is CASRAVLDSYEQYF. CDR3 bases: TGTGCCAGCAGGGCAGTTCTGGACTCCTACGAGCAGTACTTC.

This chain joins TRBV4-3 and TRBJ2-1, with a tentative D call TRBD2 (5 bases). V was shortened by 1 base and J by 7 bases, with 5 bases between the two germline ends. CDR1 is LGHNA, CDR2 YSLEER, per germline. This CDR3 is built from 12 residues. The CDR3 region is CASSQGRNEQFF. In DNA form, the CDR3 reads TGCGCCAGCAGCCAAGGGAGGAATGAGCAGTTCTTC.